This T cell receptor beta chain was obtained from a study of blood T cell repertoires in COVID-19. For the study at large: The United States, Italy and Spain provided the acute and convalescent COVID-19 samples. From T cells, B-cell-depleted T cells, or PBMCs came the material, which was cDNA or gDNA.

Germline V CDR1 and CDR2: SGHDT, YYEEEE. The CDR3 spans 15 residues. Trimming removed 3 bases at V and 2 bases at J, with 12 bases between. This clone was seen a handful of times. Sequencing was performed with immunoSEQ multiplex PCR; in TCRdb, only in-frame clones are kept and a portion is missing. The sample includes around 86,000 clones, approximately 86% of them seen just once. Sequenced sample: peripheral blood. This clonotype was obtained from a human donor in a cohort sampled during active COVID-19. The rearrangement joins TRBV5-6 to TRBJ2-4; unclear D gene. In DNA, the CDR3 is TGTGCCAGCAGCTCCCTCCTAGAACCCAAAAACATTCAGTACTTC. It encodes CASSSLLEPKNIQYF. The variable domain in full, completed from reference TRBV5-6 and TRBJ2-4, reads DAGVTQSPTHLIKTRGQQVTLRCSPKSGHDTVSWYQQALGQGPQFIFQYYEEEERQRGNFPDRFSGHQFPNYSSELNVNALLLGDSALYLCASSSLLEPKNIQYFGAGTRLSVL.